This passage covers 21 T cell receptor beta chains from one sample sequenced in a study of blood T cell repertoires in COVID-19. Sequenced by immunoSEQ multiplex PCR; TCRdb stores in-frame clones only, minus some. The top ten clones hold less than 30% of a sample with roughly 71,000 clones, 65% to 90% of them seen once. The sample comprised peripheral blood. The receptors shown here come from a man aged 50 to 59 with acute or convalescent COVID-19.

The genes are TRBV19 and TRBJ2-1; 8 positions match TRBD1. The CDR3 has 14 amino acids. The trim removed 4 bases at V and 7 bases at J, leaving 6 bases unmatched. Germline V gene data show CDR1 as LNHDA and CDR2 as SQIVND (reference sequence). DNA of the CDR3: TGTGCCAGTAGTACCCTGGACAGGGTTAATGAGCAGTTCTTC. Amino acid sequence: CASSTLDRVNEQFF.

A few counts support this clone. This chain uses TRBV6-4 with TRBJ2-1, with 9 bases that match TRBD1. This CDR3 comprises 15 residues. Germline trimming cut 6 bases from V and 5 bases from J; bases unmatched to any gene: 8. Germline values: CDR1 MRHNA, CDR2 SNTAGT. CDR3 amino acids: CASSPGQGQDNEQFF. Here the CDR3 DNA reads TGTGCCAGCAGCCCCGGACAGGGGCAGGACAATGAGCAGTTCTTC.

The V gene is TRBV9, the J gene TRBJ2-7, with 9 bases fitting TRBD2. The CDR3 has 16 amino acids. V trimming: 0 bases; J trimming: 6 bases; junction bases outside the gene matches: 10. Germline CDR1 and CDR2: SGDLS and YYNGEE. The CDR3 DNA is TGTGCCAGCAGCGTAGTTGGCGCGGGGGGGCCTATCGAGCAGTACGTC. This encodes CASSVVGAGGPIEQYV.

V gene TRBV9 combines with J gene TRBJ2-1, with 8 bases that match TRBD1. The CDR3 sequence is 18 residues long. CDR1 and CDR2 (germline): SGDLS, YYNGEE. V lost 0 bases and J lost 8; bases outside the gene matches: 16. The DNA of the CDR3 is TGTGCCAGCAGCGTAGCACTGGGGGTACAGGGGGGCGGAGATGAGCAGTTCTTC. Protein product: CASSVALGVQGGGDEQFF.

The chain has TRBV28 and TRBJ1-1; 7 nucleotides agree with TRBD1. Trimming cost V 3 bases and J 0 bases; bases outside gene matches: 16. The CDR3 has 19 residues. Germline CDR1 reads MDHEN; CDR2 reads SYDVKM. CDR3 protein: CASSFEATEGADMNTEAFF. The CDR3 nucleotides are TGTGCCAGCAGTTTTGAGGCCACGGAGGGGGCCGATATGAACACTGAAGCTTTCTTT.

This rearrangement joins TRBV9 to TRBJ2-1, with TRBD2 as a possible D gene (5 bases). The germline V gene encodes CDR1 SGDLS and CDR2 YYNGEE. The CDR3 has 14 amino acids. V was trimmed by 0 bases and J by 4 bases, leaving 8 bases between them. In nucleotides, the CDR3 is TGTGCCAGCAGCGTAGATCGGACTTACAATGAGCAGTTCTTC. It yields the protein CASSVDRTYNEQFF.

The gene calls are TRBV11-2 and TRBJ2-4; TRBD1 aligns across 8 bases. Germline values: CDR1 SGHAT, CDR2 FQNNGV. The CDR3 has 16 residues. V shed 5 bases, J shed 8 bases, and the junction held 14 bases outside the gene matches. The CDR3 sequence: CASSPHRTGSGDIQYF. The CDR3 nucleotides read TGTGCCAGCAGCCCCCACCGGACAGGGTCTGGGGACATTCAGTACTTC.

The J gene is TRBJ1-2, the V gene TRBV3-1 (or the pseudogene TRBV3-2), with 8 bases fitting TRBD1. CDR1 is LGHDT and CDR2 is YNNKEL in the germline V gene (reference sequence). The CDR3 spans 15 residues. The ends lost 1 base at V and 6 bases at J; junction bases unmatched: 7. In DNA form, the CDR3 reads TGTGCCAGCAGCCAAGGTGCTACAGGGGGTCATGGCTACACCTTC. The encoded protein is CASSQGATGGHGYTF.

The V and J genes are TRBV27 and TRBJ2-7; D perhaps matches TRBD2 (6 bases). The CDR3 sequence is 12 residues long. V lost 5 bases to trimming and J lost 7 bases, with 12 bases between them. Germline V gene lookup returns CDR1 MNHEY and CDR2 SMNVEV (reference sequence). CDR3 amino acids: CASSRRAGEQYV. CDR3 coding DNA: TGTGCCAGCAGTCGGAGGGCGGGGGAGCAGTACGTC.

The chain uses TRBV5-1 and TRBJ1-5, with a tentative D call TRBD1 (5 bases). Trimming removed 0 bases from V and 7 bases from J, with 11 bases in between. The CDR3 runs to 14 residues. Germline V gene sequence: CDR1 SGHRS, CDR2 YFSETQ. CDR3 in amino acids: CASSLGGTGQPQHF. CDR3 DNA sequence: TGCGCCAGCAGCTTGGGAGGAACAGGCCAGCCCCAGCATTTT.

This rearrangement joins TRBV7-2 to TRBJ2-5; 13 bases match TRBD2. This CDR3 has 15 amino acids. V dropped 5 bases and J dropped 5; count of bases not matched to a gene: 5. In germline, CDR1 is SGHTA, CDR2 FQGNSA. The CDR3 loop is CASSPGLAGFETQYF. CDR3 DNA: TGTGCCAGCAGCCCGGGACTAGCGGGGTTTGAGACCCAGTACTTC.

The V gene is TRBV9, the J gene TRBJ1-3, with no clear D. CDR3 length: 16 amino acids. The V and J ends lost 0 bases and 7 bases respectively, with 17 bases between them. Germline loops: CDR1 SGDLS, CDR2 YYNGEE. Here the CDR3 DNA reads TGTGCCAGCAGCGTAGAGGCCGAAATCTTCGGGAACACCATATATTTT. This gives the protein CASSVEAEIFGNTIYF.

CDR3 in DNA: TGTGCCAGCAGCTTAGACAGGGGCTACACTGAAGCTTTCTTT. Translated: CASSLDRGYTEAFF. V and J are TRBV7-6 and TRBJ1-1; 7 bases map to TRBD1. Trimming cost V 1 base and J 3 bases; bases outside gene matches: 2. The CDR3 extends over 14 amino acids. Germline V lookup: CDR1 SGHVS, CDR2 FNYEAQ.

This chain connects TRBV4-1 to TRBJ1-5, with D tentatively TRBD1 (5 bases). V was shortened by 1 base and J by 0 bases, with 16 bases between the two germline ends. The germline V gene encodes CDR1 MGHRA and CDR2 YSYEKL. This CDR3 contains 18 residues. The CDR3 DNA is TGCGCCAGCAGCCAAGTAGGTCATCGGGGGAATAGCAATCAGCCCCAGCATTTT. Amino acid sequence: CASSQVGHRGNSNQPQHF.

This clone has only one observation. The J gene is TRBJ1-1, the V gene TRBV18; D is perhaps TRBD1 (5 bases). Between the trimmed V and J ends, which lost 1 base and 5 bases, there was a span of 11 bases. CDR3 length: 14 amino acids. Germline assignment: CDR1 KGHSH and CDR2 LQKENI. The CDR3 loop is CASSPRGGETEAFF. The CDR3 DNA reads TGTGCCAGCTCACCACGCGGAGGGGAGACTGAAGCTTTCTTT.

The J gene is TRBJ2-7, the V gene TRBV6-5; D is undetermined. The V end lost 2 bases, the J end lost 2 bases, and 7 bases lay between the germline ends. The germline gives CDR1 MNHEY, CDR2 SVGAGI. The CDR3 totals 13 residues. The DNA for the CDR3 is TGTGCCAGCAGTTACATCTGGCCCTACGAGCAGTACTTC. It is translated as CASSYIWPYEQYF.

This clone showed up just a few times. V usage is TRBV11-2 and J usage is TRBJ1-2; D not certain. Germline lookup yields CDR1 SGHAT and CDR2 FQNNGV. Between the trimmed V and J ends, which lost 0 bases and 7 bases, there was a span of 21 bases. This CDR3 is built from 17 residues. This CDR3 is CASSLDSQTAPDSGYTF. The DNA of the CDR3 is TGTGCCAGCAGCTTAGATTCACAGACCGCCCCCGATTCTGGCTACACCTTC.

This chain connects TRBV5-5 to TRBJ2-2; 7 bases agree with TRBD2. The junction had 12 bases not matched to a gene; V was cut back by 4 bases and J by 6 bases. CDR1 is SGHKS, CDR2 YYEKEE, per germline (reference sequence). The CDR3 totals 16 residues. Written as DNA, the CDR3 is TGTGCCAGCAGCGAACTAGCGACTGGGGTGGCCGGGGAGCTGTTTTTT. As protein: CASSELATGVAGELFF.

The V gene is TRBV12-3 or TRBV12-4, the J gene TRBJ2-7; possibly TRBD1 for D (5 bases). This CDR3 region has 13 residues. Trimming removed 6 bases at V and 4 bases at J, with 13 bases between. CDR3 in DNA: TGTGCCAGCAGCCTGACAGATGATTACGAGCAGTACTTC. Translation: CASSLTDDYEQYF.

The chain has TRBV7-3 and TRBJ2-1; no firm D call. Between the trimmed V and J ends, which lost 4 bases and 2 bases, there was a span of 6 bases. CDR3 length: 13 amino acids. Germline-derived CDR1 and CDR2 are SGHTA and FQGTGA. DNA of the CDR3: TGTGCCAGCAGCTCAGACACCTACAATGAGCAGTTCTTC. The encoded protein is CASSSDTYNEQFF.

The chain carries TRBV5-5 and TRBJ1-1, with a weak D call TRBD1 (6 bases). CDR1 and CDR2 from the germline V gene are SGHKS and YYEKEE (reference sequence). This CDR3 has 19 residues. The V end lost 0 bases, the J end lost 2 bases, and 23 bases lay between the germline ends. This CDR3 is CASSLAVRTGLQKNTEAFF. CDR3 nucleotides: TGTGCCAGCAGCTTGGCCGTACGAACAGGGCTACAGAAAAACACTGAAGCTTTCTTT. The full variable domain, its missing parts supplied by reference TRBV5-5 and TRBJ1-1, is DAGVTQSPTHLIKTRGQQVTLRCSPISGHKSVSWYQQVLGQGPQFIFQYYEKEERGRGNFPDRFSARQFPNYSSELNVNALLLGDSALYLCASSLAVRTGLQKNTEAFFGQGTRLTVV.